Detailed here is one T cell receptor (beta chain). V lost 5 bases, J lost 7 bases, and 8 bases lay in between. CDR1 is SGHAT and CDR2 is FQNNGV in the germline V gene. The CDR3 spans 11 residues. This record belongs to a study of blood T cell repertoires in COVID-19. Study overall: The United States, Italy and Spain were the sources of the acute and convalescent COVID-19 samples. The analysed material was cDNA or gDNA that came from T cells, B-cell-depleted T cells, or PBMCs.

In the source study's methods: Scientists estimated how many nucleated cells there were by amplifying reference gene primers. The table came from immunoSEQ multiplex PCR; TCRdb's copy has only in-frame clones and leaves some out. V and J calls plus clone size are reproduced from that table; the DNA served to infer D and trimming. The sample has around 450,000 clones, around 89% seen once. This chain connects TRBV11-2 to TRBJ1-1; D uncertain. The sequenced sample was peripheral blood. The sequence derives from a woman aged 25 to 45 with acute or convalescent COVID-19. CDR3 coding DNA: TGTGCCAGCAGCCGCGACATTGAAGCTTTCTTT. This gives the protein CASSRDIEAFF.